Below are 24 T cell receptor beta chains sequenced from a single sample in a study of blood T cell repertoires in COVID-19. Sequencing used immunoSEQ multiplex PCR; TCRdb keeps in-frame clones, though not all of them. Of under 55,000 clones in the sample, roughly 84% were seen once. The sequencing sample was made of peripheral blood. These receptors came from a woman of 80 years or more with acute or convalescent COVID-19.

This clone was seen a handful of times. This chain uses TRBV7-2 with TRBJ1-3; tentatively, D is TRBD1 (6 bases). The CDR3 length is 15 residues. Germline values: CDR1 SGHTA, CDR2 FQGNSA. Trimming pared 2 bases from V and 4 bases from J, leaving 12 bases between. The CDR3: CASSLQGSAGNTIYF. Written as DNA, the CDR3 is TGTGCCAGCAGCTTACAGGGGTCTGCCGGAAACACCATATATTTT.

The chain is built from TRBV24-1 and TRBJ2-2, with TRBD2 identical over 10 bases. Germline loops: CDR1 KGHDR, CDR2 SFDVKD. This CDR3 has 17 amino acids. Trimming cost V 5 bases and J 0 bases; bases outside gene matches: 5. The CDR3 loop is CATSALAGGSNTGELFF. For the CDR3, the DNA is TGTGCCACCAGTGCCTTAGCGGGAGGATCGAACACCGGGGAGCTGTTTTTT.

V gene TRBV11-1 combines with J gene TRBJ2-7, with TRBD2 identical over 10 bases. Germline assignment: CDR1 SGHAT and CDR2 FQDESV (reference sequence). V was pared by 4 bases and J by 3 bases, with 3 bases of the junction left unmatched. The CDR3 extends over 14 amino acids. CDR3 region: CASSSSGSLYEQYF. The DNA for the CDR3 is TGTGCCAGCAGCTCTAGCGGGAGCCTCTACGAGCAGTACTTC.

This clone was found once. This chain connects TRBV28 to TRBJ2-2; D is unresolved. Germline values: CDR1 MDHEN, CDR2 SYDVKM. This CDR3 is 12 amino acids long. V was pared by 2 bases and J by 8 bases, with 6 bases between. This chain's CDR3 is CASSLIQGELFF. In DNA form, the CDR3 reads TGTGCCAGCAGTTTAATCCAAGGGGAGCTGTTTTTT.

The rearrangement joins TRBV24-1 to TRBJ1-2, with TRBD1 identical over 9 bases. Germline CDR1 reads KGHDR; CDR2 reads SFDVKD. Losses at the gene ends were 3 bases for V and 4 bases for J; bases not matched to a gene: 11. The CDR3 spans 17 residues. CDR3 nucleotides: TGTGCCACCAGTGATCTTTTCCCCGGACAGGGGAGCTATGGCTACACCTTC. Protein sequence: CATSDLFPGQGSYGYTF.

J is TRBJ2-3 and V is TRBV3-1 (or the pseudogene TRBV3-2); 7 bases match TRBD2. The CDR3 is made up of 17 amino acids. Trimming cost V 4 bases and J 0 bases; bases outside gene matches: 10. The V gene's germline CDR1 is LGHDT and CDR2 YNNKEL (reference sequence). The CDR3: CASSPPASGISTDTQYF. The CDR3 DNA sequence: TGTGCCAGCAGCCCCCCCGCTAGCGGCATAAGCACAGATACGCAGTATTTT.

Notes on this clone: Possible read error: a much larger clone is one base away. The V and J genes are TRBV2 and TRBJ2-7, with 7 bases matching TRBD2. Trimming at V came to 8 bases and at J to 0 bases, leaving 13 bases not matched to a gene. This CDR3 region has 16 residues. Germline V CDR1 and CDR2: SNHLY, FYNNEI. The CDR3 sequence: CASCGGDRVGSYEQYF. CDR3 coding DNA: TGTGCCAGCTGTGGGGGGGACCGGGTGGGCTCCTACGAGCAGTACTTC.

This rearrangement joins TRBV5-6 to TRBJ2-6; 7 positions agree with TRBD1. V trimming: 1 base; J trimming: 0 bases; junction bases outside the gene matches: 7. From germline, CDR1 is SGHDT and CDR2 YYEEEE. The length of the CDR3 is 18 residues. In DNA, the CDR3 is TGTGCCAGCAGCTTGTTTGGGACAGTTGACTCTGGGGCCAACGTCCTGACTTTC. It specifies CASSLFGTVDSGANVLTF.

The CDR3 spells CASSLHRTRNEQFF. The CDR3 DNA reads TGTGCCAGCAGCTTACATCGGACTAGAAATGAGCAGTTCTTC. This chain links TRBV5-8 with TRBJ2-1; 7 bases are a match to TRBD2. J lost 7 bases, V lost 2 bases, and 6 bases had no gene match. Germline CDR1 is SGHTS and CDR2 is YDEGEE. The CDR3 consists of 14 residues.

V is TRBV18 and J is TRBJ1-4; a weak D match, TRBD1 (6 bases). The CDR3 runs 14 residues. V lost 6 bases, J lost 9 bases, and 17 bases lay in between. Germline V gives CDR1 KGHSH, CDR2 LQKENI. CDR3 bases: TGTGCCAGCTCCCCGGGGACATCGCCAAAAAAACTGTTTTTT. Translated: CASSPGTSPKKLFF.

The CDR3: CATSISGTTVNNEQFF. The CDR3 coding sequence is TGTGCCACCAGCATTTCCGGGACTACGGTAAACAATGAGCAGTTCTTC. V is TRBV15 and J is TRBJ2-1; TRBD2 matches 7 bases. Germline V gene data show CDR1 as LNHNV and CDR2 as YYDKDF (reference sequence). The CDR3 runs to 16 residues. V lost 4 bases to trimming and J lost 5 bases; unmatched junction nucleotides: 11.

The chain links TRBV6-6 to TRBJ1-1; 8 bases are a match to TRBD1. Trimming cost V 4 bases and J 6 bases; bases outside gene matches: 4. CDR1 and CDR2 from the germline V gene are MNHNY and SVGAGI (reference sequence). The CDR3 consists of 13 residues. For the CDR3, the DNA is TGTGCCAGCAGTTGGCAGGGGGCTGCTGAAGCTTTCTTT. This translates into CASSWQGAAEAFF.

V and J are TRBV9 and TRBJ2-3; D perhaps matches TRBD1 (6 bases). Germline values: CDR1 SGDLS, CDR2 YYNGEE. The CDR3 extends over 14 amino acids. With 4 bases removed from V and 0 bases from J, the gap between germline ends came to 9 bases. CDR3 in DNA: TGTGCCAGCAGCCCCCAGGGGAGCACAGATACGCAGTATTTT. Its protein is CASSPQGSTDTQYF.

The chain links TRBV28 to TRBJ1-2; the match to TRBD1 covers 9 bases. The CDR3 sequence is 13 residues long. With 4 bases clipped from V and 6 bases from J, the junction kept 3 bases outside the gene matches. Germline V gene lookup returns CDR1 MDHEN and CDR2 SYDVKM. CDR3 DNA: TGTGCCAGCAGTTCCGGGACAGGGAATGGCTACACCTTC. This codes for CASSSGTGNGYTF.

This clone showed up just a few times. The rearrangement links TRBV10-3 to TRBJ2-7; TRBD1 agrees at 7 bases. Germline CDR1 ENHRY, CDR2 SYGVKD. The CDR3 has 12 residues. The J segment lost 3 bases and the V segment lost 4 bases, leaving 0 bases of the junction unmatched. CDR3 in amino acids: CAISGTGYEQYF. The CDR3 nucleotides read TGTGCCATCAGTGGGACAGGCTACGAGCAGTACTTC.

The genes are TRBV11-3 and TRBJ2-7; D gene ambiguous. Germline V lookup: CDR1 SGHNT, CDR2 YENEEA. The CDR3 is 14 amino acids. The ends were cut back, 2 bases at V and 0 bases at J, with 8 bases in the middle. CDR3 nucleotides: TGTGCCAGCAGCTTAAATCAGGCCTCCTACGAGCAGTACTTC. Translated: CASSLNQASYEQYF.

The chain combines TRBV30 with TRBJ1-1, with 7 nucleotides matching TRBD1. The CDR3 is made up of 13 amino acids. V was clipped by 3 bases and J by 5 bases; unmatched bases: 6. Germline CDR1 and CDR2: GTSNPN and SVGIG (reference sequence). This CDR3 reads CAWRPKQGTEAFF. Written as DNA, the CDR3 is TGTGCCTGGAGACCGAAACAGGGGACTGAAGCTTTCTTT.

The CDR3 nucleotides are TGTGCCAGCAGTTCCTTTCCCGGGGAGCTGTTTTTT. Translating gives CASSSFPGELFF. The chain combines TRBV6-5 with TRBJ2-2; no clear D. CDR1 and CDR2 (germline): MNHEY, SVGAGI. Trimming took off 4 bases at V and 6 bases at J, with 6 bases between the two ends. The CDR3 sequence is 12 residues long.

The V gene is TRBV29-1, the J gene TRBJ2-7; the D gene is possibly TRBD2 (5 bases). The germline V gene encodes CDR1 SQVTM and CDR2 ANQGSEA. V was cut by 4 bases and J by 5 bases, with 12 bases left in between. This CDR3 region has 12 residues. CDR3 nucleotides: TGCAGCGTTGGGGTCGCGAGGGACGAGCAGTACTTC. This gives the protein CSVGVARDEQYF.

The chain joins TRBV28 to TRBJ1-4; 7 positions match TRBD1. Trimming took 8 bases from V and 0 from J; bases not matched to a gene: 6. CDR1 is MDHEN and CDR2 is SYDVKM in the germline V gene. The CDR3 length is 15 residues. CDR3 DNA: TGTGCCAGCTACAGGGGTGGTGCAACTAATGAAAAACTGTTTTTT. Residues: CASYRGGATNEKLFF.

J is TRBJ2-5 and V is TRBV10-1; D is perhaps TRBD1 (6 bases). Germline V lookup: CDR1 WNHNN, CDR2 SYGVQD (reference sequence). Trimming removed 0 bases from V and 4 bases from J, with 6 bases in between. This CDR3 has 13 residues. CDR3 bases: TGCGCCAGCAGTGAGTCCAGGGGAGAGACCCAGTACTTC. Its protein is CASSESRGETQYF.

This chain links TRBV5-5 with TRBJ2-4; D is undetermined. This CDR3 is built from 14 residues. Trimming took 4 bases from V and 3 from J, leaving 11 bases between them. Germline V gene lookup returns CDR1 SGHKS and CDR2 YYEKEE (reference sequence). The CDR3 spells CASSVSPGKNIQYF. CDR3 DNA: TGTGCCAGCAGCGTAAGTCCGGGCAAAAACATTCAGTACTTC.

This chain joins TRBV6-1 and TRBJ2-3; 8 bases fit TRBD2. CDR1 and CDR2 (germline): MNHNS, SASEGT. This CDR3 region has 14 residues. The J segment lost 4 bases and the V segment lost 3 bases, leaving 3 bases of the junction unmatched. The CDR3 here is CASSERGAADTQYF. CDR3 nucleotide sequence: TGTGCCAGCAGTGAGCGGGGGGCCGCAGATACGCAGTATTTT.

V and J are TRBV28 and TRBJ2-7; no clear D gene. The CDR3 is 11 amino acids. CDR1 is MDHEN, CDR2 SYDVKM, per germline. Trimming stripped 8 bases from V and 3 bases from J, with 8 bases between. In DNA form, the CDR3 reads TGTGCCAGCGGCTCCCGCTACGAGCAGTACTTC. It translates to CASGSRYEQYF.